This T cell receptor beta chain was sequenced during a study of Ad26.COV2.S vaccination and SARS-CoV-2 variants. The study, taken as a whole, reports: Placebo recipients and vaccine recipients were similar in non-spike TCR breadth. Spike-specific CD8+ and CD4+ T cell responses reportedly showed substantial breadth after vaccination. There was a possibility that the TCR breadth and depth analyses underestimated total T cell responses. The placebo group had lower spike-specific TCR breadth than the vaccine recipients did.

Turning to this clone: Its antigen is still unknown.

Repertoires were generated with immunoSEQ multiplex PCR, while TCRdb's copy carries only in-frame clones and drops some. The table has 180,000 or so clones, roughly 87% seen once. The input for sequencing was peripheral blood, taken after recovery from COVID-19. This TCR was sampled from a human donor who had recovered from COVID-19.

CDR3 nucleotides: TGTGCCACCAGCAGATCCCAGGGGGGCCTTGGGACCCTCCACTTT. This sequence encodes CATSRSQGGLGTLHF. The gene calls are TRBV15 and TRBJ1-6; 7 bases agree with TRBD1. The CDR3 is 15 amino acids. CDR1 is LNHNV and CDR2 is YYDKDF in the germline V gene (reference sequence). V shed 2 bases and J 14 bases; nucleotides not matched to a gene: 12.